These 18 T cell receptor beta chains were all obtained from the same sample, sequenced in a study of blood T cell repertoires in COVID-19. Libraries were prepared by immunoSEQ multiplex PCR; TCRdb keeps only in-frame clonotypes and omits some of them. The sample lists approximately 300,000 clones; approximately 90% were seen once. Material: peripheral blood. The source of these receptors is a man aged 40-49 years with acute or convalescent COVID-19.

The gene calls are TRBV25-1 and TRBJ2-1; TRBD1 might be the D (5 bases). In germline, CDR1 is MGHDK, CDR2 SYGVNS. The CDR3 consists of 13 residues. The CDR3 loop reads CATKDSSYNEQFF. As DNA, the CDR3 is TGTGCAACTAAAGACAGCTCCTACAATGAGCAGTTCTTC. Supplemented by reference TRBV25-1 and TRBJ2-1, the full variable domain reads EADIYQTPRYLVIGTGKKITLECSQTMGHDKMYWYQQDPGMELHLIHYSYGVNSTEKGDLSSESTVSRIRTEHFPLTLESARPSHTSQYLCATKDSSYNEQFFGPGTRLTVL.

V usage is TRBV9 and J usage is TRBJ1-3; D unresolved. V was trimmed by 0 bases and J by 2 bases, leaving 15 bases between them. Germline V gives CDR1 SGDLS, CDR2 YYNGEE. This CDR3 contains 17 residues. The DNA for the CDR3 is TGTGCCAGCAGCGTAGCTACTGAGGTCCCGCCTGGAAACACCATATATTTT. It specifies CASSVATEVPPGNTIYF.

The CDR3 sequence: CASSINPGKGGQYF. Here the CDR3 DNA reads TGTGCCAGTAGTATCAATCCTGGTAAAGGGGGGCAGTACTTC. The V and J genes are TRBV19 and TRBJ2-7; tentatively, D is TRBD1 (6 bases). CDR3 length: 14 amino acids. The V gene's germline CDR1 is LNHDA and CDR2 SQIVND (reference sequence). V was clipped by 3 bases and J by 9 bases, with 18 bases between them.

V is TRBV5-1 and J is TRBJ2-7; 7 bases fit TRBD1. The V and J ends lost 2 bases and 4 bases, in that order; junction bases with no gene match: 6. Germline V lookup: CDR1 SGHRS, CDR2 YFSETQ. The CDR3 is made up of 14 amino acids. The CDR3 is CASSLGDRSYEQYF. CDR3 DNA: TGCGCCAGCAGCTTAGGGGACAGATCGTACGAGCAGTACTTC.

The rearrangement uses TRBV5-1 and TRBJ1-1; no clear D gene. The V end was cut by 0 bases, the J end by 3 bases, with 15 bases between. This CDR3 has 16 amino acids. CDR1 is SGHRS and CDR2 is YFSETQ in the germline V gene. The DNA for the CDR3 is TGCGCCAGCAGCTTGGCCGGCGGCGCCGGGGACACTGAAGCTTTCTTT. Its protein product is CASSLAGGAGDTEAFF.

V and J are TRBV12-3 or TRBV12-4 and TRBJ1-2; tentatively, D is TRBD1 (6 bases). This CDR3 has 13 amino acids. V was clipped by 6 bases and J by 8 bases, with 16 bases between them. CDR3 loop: CASSPTGRSGYTF. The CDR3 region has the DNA TGTGCCAGCAGCCCGACAGGTCGAAGCGGCTACACCTTC.

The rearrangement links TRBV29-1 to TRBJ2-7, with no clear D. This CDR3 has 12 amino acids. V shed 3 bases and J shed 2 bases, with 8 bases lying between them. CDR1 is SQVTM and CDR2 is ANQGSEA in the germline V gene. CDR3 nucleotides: TGCAGCGTTGAGATGGCCCCCTACGAGCAGTACTTC. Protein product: CSVEMAPYEQYF.

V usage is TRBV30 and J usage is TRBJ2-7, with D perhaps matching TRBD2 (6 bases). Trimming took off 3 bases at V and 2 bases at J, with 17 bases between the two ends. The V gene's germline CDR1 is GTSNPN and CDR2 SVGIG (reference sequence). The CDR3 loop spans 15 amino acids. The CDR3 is CAWRRTELATYEQYF. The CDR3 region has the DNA TGTGCCTGGAGGCGGACCGAACTAGCTACCTACGAGCAGTACTTC.

The CDR3 DNA is TGTGCCAGCAGCTGGACAGGTCCGAATGAGCAGTTCTTC. Translating gives CASSWTGPNEQFF. The gene calls are TRBV6-5 and TRBJ2-1; 7 nucleotides align to TRBD1. The CDR3 has 13 amino acids. The V segment lost 6 bases and the J segment 7 bases; nucleotides outside the gene matches: 6. Germline lookup yields CDR1 MNHEY and CDR2 SVGAGI.

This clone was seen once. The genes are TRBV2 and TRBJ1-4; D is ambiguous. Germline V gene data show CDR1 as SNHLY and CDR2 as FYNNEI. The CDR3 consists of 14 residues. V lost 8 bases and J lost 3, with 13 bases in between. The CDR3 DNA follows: TGTGCCAGCGGTACACAGTACTCTAATGAAAAACTGTTTTTT. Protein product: CASGTQYSNEKLFF.

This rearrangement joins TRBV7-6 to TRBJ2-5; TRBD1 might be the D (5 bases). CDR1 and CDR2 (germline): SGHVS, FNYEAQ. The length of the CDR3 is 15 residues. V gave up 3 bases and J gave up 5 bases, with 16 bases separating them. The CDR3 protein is CASSFRAPPGETQYF. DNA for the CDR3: TGTGCCAGCAGCTTCCGGGCCCCACCAGGGGAGACCCAGTACTTC.

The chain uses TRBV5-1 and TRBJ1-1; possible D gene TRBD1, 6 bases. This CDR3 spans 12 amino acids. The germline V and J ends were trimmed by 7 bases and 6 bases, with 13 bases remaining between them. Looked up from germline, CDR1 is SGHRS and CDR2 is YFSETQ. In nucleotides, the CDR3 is TGCGCCAGCTACACAGGGAGGGCTGAAGCTTTCTTT. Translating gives CASYTGRAEAFF.

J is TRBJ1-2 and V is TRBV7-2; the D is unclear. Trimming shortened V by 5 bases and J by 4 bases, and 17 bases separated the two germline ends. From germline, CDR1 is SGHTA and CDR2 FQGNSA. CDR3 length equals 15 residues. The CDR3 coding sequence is TGTGCCAGCAGCGATCGGAACGGTAGGAGCTATGGCTACACCTTC. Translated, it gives CASSDRNGRSYGYTF.

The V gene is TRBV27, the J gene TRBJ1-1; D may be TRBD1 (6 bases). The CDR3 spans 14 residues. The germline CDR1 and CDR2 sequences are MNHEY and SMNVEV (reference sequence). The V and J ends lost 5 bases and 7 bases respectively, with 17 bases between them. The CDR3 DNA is TGTGCCAGCAGTGCCTACAGGGAGAGCAATGAAGCTTTCTTT. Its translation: CASSAYRESNEAFF.

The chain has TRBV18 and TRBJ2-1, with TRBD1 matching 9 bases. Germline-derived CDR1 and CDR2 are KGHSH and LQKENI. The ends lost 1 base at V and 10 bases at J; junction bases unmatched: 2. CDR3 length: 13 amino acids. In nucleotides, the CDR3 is TGTGCCAGCTCACCACGACAGGGGGGAGAGCAGTTCTTC. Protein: CASSPRQGGEQFF. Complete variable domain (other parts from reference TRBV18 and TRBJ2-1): NAGVMQNPRHLVRRRGQEARLRCSPMKGHSHVYWYRQLPEEGLKFMVYLQKENIIDESGMPKERFSAEFPKEGPSILRIQQVVRGDSAAYFCASSPRQGGEQFFGPGTRLTVL.

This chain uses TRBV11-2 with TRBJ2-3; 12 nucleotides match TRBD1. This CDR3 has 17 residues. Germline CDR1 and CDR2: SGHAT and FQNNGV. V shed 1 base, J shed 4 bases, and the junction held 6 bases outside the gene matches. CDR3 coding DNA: TGTGCCAGCAGCTTAGGGGGACAGGGGGCGCTTGCAGATACGCAGTATTTT. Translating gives CASSLGGQGALADTQYF. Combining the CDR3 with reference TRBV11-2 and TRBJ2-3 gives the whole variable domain EAGVAQSPRYKIIEKRQSVAFWCNPISGHATLYWYQQILGQGPKLLIQFQNNGVVDDSQLPKDRFSAERLKGVDSTLKIQPAKLEDSAVYLCASSLGGQGALADTQYFGPGTRLTVL.

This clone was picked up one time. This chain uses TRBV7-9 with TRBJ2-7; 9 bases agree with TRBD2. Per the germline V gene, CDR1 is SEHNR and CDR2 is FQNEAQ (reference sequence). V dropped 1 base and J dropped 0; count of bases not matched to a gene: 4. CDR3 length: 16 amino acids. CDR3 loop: CASSLEAGGFSYEQYF. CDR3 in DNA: TGTGCCAGCAGCTTAGAAGCGGGGGGCTTCTCCTACGAGCAGTACTTC.

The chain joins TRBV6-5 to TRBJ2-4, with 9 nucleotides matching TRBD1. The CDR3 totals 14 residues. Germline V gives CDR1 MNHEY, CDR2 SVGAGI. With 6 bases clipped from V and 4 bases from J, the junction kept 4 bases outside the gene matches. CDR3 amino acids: CASSLGTGKNIQYF. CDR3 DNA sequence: TGTGCCAGCAGCCTCGGGACAGGGAAAAACATTCAGTACTTC.